The 28 T cell receptor beta chains below come from one sample, sequenced in a study of cytomegalovirus exposure and HLA in healthy donors. The PCR had 60 Vbeta and 13 Jbeta primers. Sequencing was performed with immunoSEQ multiplex PCR; in TCRdb, only in-frame clones are kept and a portion is missing. The data show around 140,000 clones, approximately 60% seen once. The sequencing sample was made of PBMCs. Receptors were obtained from a woman between 40 and 55 years old in good health and CMV-seronegative.

The chain links TRBV30 to TRBJ1-6; D ambiguous. V lost 3 bases and J 3 bases, leaving 9 bases between the germline ends. Germline-derived CDR1 and CDR2 are GTSNPN and SVGIG (reference sequence). This CDR3 contains 14 residues. The CDR3 is CAWRGGDYNSPLHF. CDR3 bases: TGTGCCTGGAGGGGAGGAGACTATAATTCACCCCTCCACTTT.

The chain recombines TRBV7-3 with TRBJ2-2; TRBD2 might be the D (6 bases). The CDR3 is 16 residues long. The V gene's germline CDR1 is SGHTA and CDR2 FQGTGA. Trimming shortened V by 0 bases and J by 3 bases, and 11 bases separated the two germline ends. The CDR3 protein is CASSLTRDPDTGELFF. The CDR3 DNA reads TGTGCCAGCAGCTTAACGCGGGATCCGGACACCGGGGAGCTGTTTTTT.

CDR3 sequence reads: CASSRSGQQETQYF. CDR3 nucleotide sequence: TGTGCCAGCAGCCGTTCGGGACAGCAAGAGACCCAGTACTTC. The rearrangement uses TRBV7-9 and TRBJ2-5; 7 nucleotides align to TRBD1. The CDR3 totals 14 residues. CDR1 and CDR2 (germline): SEHNR, FQNEAQ (reference sequence). The V and J ends lost 5 bases and 2 bases, in that order; junction bases with no gene match: 5.

As concerns this clone: The junction shows a germline mismatch at one end, possibly a read error. V and J are TRBV7-9 and TRBJ1-4, with 7 bases lining up with TRBD1. Germline loops: CDR1 SEHNR, CDR2 FQNEAQ (reference sequence). This CDR3 spans 15 amino acids. The CDR3 loop reads CASSLSQGPNEKLFF. CDR3 DNA sequence: TGTGCCAGCAGCTTATCACAGGGGCCTAACGAAAAACTGTTTTTT.

This sequence joins TRBV19 and TRBJ2-7; 8 nucleotides line up with TRBD1. The germline CDR1 and CDR2 sequences are LNHDA and SQIVND (reference sequence). V was pared by 4 bases and J by 3 bases, with 8 bases of the junction left unmatched. The CDR3 is 15 residues long. CDR3 loop: CASSKAGTGSYEQYF. The CDR3 DNA sequence: TGTGCCAGTAGTAAGGCCGGGACAGGAAGCTACGAGCAGTACTTC.

The sample holds one count of this clone. This chain links TRBV6-1 with TRBJ1-1; D uncertain. The CDR3 covers 14 residues. CDR1 is MNHNS, CDR2 SASEGT, per germline. V was pared by 8 bases and J by 3 bases, with 16 bases between. The CDR3: CASRGGGKDTEAFF. Written as DNA, the CDR3 is TGTGCCAGCCGGGGTGGAGGGAAAGACACTGAAGCTTTCTTT.

The chain is built from TRBV18 and TRBJ2-7; 9 positions agree with TRBD1. CDR1 KGHSH and CDR2 LQKENI come from the germline V gene. The CDR3 sequence is 14 residues long. Germline trimming cut 4 bases from V and 2 bases from J; bases unmatched to any gene: 3. The CDR3: CASSRTGGPYEQYF. For the CDR3, the DNA is TGTGCCAGCTCACGAACAGGGGGCCCCTACGAGCAGTACTTC.

This chain uses TRBV13 with TRBJ2-7; 7 bases line up with TRBD1. Germline CDR1 and CDR2: PRHDT and FYEKMQ (reference sequence). V was pared by 5 bases and J by 3 bases, with 4 bases of the junction left unmatched. This CDR3 region has 13 residues. CDR3 residues: CASSADRVYEQYF. CDR3 bases: TGTGCCAGCAGCGCAGACAGGGTCTACGAGCAGTACTTC.

This clone occurred a few times. The chain recombines TRBV6-1 with TRBJ2-1; 8 bases map to TRBD2. Germline V gene lookup returns CDR1 MNHNS and CDR2 SASEGT. CDR3 size: 15 residues. Trimming cost V 4 bases and J 2 bases; bases outside gene matches: 4. CDR3 sequence (DNA): TGTGCCAGCAGTGTCGTCGGGGGGGCCTACAATGAGCAGTTCTTC. It is translated as CASSVVGGAYNEQFF.

The rearrangement uses TRBV6-6 and TRBJ1-5, with D hard to call. Germline loops: CDR1 MNHNY, CDR2 SVGAGI (reference sequence). The V end was cut by 4 bases, the J end by 0 bases, with 4 bases between. There are 13 residues in the CDR3. CDR3 bases: TGTGCCAGCAGTTCTTATAGCAATCAGCCCCAGCATTTT. As protein: CASSSYSNQPQHF.

This clone showed up just a few times. The CDR3 loop reads CASSLRSDTRGSPLHF. The CDR3 bases are TGTGCCAGCAGTTTACGATCGGACACCCGAGGTTCACCCCTCCACTTT. The chain employs TRBV27 and TRBJ1-6; possible D gene TRBD1, 5 bases. The V and J ends lost 2 bases and 9 bases respectively, with 17 bases between them. Germline V gene sequence: CDR1 MNHEY, CDR2 SMNVEV (reference sequence). The CDR3 has 16 residues.

The chain recombines TRBV27 with TRBJ1-2; perhaps TRBD1 as D (6 bases). The germline V gene encodes CDR1 MNHEY and CDR2 SMNVEV (reference sequence). The V gene lost 5 bases and the J gene lost 8 bases, with 18 bases spanning the gap. This CDR3 has 14 amino acids. In DNA, the CDR3 is TGTGCCAGCAGTACCGTGAGGACAGAATCAGGCTACACCTTC. Amino acids: CASSTVRTESGYTF.

In the case of this clone: Other DNA sequences in the same sample also yield this CDR3. The chain couples TRBV4-3 to TRBJ1-2; D not resolved. V was clipped by 1 base and J by 4 bases, with 7 bases between them. Germline CDR1 and CDR2: LGHNA and YSLEER. This CDR3 spans 13 amino acids. CDR3 coding DNA: TGCGCCAGCAGCCAAGGTGGAGGCTATGGCTACACCTTC. Amino acid sequence: CASSQGGGYGYTF.

The J gene is TRBJ1-3, the V gene TRBV18; D gene unclear. The CDR3 runs 15 residues. Per the germline V gene, CDR1 is KGHSH and CDR2 is LQKENI. V lost 0 bases, J lost 0 bases, and 6 bases lay in between. The CDR3 bases are TGTGCCAGCTCACCACCGGAGAGCTCTGGAAACACCATATATTTT. Protein sequence: CASSPPESSGNTIYF.

The V and J genes are TRBV5-1 and TRBJ2-2; 12 bases are a match to TRBD1. This CDR3 has 18 amino acids. The germline gives CDR1 SGHRS, CDR2 YFSETQ. V was clipped by 5 bases and J by 4 bases; unmatched bases: 12. CDR3 sequence (DNA): TGCGCCAGCAGTCCCGAGTTGGGACAGGGGGCGGCCACCGGGGAGCTGTTTTTT. This gives the protein CASSPELGQGAATGELFF.

V is TRBV4-1 and J is TRBJ2-1; 7 bases agree with TRBD1. Germline V gene sequence: CDR1 MGHRA, CDR2 YSYEKL. Trimming removed 1 base from V and 6 bases from J; junction bases left unmatched: 21. This CDR3 contains 20 residues. Written as DNA, the CDR3 is TGCGCCAGCAGCCAAGTTTGGGTCCGGGACAGAGCTAAACAGGGCAATGAGCAGTTCTTC. Amino acid sequence: CASSQVWVRDRAKQGNEQFF.

The chain carries TRBV6-1 and TRBJ2-1; 10 nucleotides agree with TRBD1. The CDR3 extends over 14 amino acids. CDR1 is MNHNS, CDR2 SASEGT, per germline. V lost 4 bases and J lost 4; bases outside the gene matches: 1. CDR3 loop: CASSGDRGYNEQFF. In nucleotides, the CDR3 is TGTGCCAGCAGTGGGGACAGGGGATACAATGAGCAGTTCTTC.

V gene TRBV7-8 combines with J gene TRBJ1-2, with 11 nucleotides matching TRBD1. The V and J ends lost 1 base and 5 bases, in that order; junction bases with no gene match: 3. Germline V gene sequence: CDR1 SGHVS, CDR2 FQNEAQ. CDR3 length: 15 amino acids. CDR3 sequence (DNA): TGTGCCAGCAGCTTAGGGGGACAGGGGGAGTATGGCTACACCTTC. Residues: CASSLGGQGEYGYTF. Together with reference TRBV7-8 and TRBJ1-2, the CDR3 gives the full variable domain: GAGVSQSPRYKVAKRGQDVALRCDPISGHVSLFWYQQALGQGPEFLTYFQNEAQLDKSGLPSDRFFAERPEGSVSTLKIQRTQQEDSAVYLCASSLGGQGEYGYTFGSGTRLTVV.

The chain is built from TRBV11-3 and TRBJ2-4, with a possible D match to TRBD2 (5 bases). Trimming removed 8 bases from V and 0 bases from J, with 17 bases in between. The CDR3 runs to 16 residues. CDR1 and CDR2 from the germline V gene are SGHNT and YENEEA. The CDR3: CASGPGSTIAKNIQYF. DNA for the CDR3: TGTGCCAGCGGACCGGGGTCTACTATAGCCAAAAACATTCAGTACTTC.

This clone was counted only a few times. V is TRBV21-1 and J is TRBJ1-5; the table's D gene call, TRBD1, was not cross checked with the DNA. TRBV21-1 is a pseudogene locus. The CDR3 loop spans 14 amino acids. The CDR3 here is CASGKQGSNQPQHF. The CDR3 DNA follows: TGTGCCAGCGGAAAACAGGGGAGCAATCAGCCCCAGCATTTT.

J is TRBJ2-1 and V is TRBV5-1; TRBD2 aligns across 11 bases. Per germline, CDR1 SGHRS and CDR2 YFSETQ. V shed 2 bases and J 7 bases; nucleotides not matched to a gene: 23. This CDR3 is built from 21 residues. CDR3 bases: TGCGCCAGCAGCTTAGGCCAGGGGGCGCGAGAAACTAGCGGGGGCTTTAATGAGCAGTTCTTC. It translates to CASSLGQGARETSGGFNEQFF.

The chain couples TRBV4-3 to TRBJ2-2; a weak D match, TRBD2 (6 bases). In germline, CDR1 is LGHNA, CDR2 YSLEER. V lost 0 bases and J lost 4, with 15 bases in between. CDR3 length equals 17 residues. The CDR3 sequence is CASSQDRAGGSTGELFF. In nucleotides, the CDR3 is TGCGCCAGCAGCCAAGATAGGGCCGGGGGTTCCACCGGGGAGCTGTTTTTT.

The chain carries TRBV19 and TRBJ1-1; 9 bases are shared with TRBD1. This CDR3 comprises 13 residues. From germline, CDR1 is LNHDA and CDR2 SQIVND (reference sequence). V shed 7 bases and J 4 bases; nucleotides not matched to a gene: 4. The CDR3, as DNA: TGTGCCAGTACTGCGGGACAGGGCACTGAAGCTTTCTTT. Translating it yields CASTAGQGTEAFF.

As DNA, the CDR3 is TGCGCCAGCAGCTTGGCAGGGATGACGCTTTCCTACAATGAGCAGTTCTTC. As protein: CASSLAGMTLSYNEQFF. The J gene is TRBJ2-1, the V gene TRBV5-1; perhaps TRBD1 as D (5 bases). This CDR3 has 17 residues. Germline CDR1 and CDR2: SGHRS and YFSETQ. The germline V and J ends were trimmed by 0 bases and 1 base, with 14 bases remaining between them.

This chain uses TRBV7-2 with TRBJ1-2, with D perhaps TRBD1 (5 bases). The CDR3 spans 13 residues. Trimming pared 5 bases from V and 8 bases from J, leaving 15 bases between. CDR1 is SGHTA and CDR2 is FQGNSA in the germline V gene. This CDR3 is CASSPGGPWGYTF. The CDR3, as DNA: TGTGCCAGCAGCCCCGGGGGACCTTGGGGCTACACCTTC.

The V and J genes are TRBV19 and TRBJ1-5, with D perhaps TRBD1 (6 bases). The CDR3 length is 15 residues. Per germline, CDR1 LNHDA and CDR2 SQIVND (reference sequence). Trimming pared 3 bases from V and 5 bases from J, leaving 14 bases between. The chain's CDR3 is CASSIVTGDYQPQHF. The DNA for the CDR3 is TGTGCCAGTAGTATTGTGACAGGCGACTATCAGCCCCAGCATTTT.

This clone was seen a few times. This chain connects TRBV19 to TRBJ2-1, with D tentatively TRBD1 (5 bases). Germline V CDR1 and CDR2: LNHDA, SQIVND (reference sequence). This CDR3 has 13 residues. V lost 4 bases and J lost 5, with 9 bases in between. This chain's CDR3 is CASSTQANNEQFF. In DNA form, the CDR3 reads TGTGCCAGTAGTACACAGGCCAACAATGAGCAGTTCTTC.

The rearrangement uses TRBV10-2 and TRBJ2-5; 8 bases fit TRBD1. V was clipped by 5 bases and J by 0 bases; unmatched bases: 5. Per germline, CDR1 WSHSY and CDR2 SAAADI. The CDR3 spans 15 residues. CDR3 sequence (DNA): TGCGCCAGCAGTTTGGACAGGGATGACCAAGAGACCCAGTACTTC. Its protein product is CASSLDRDDQETQYF.